Listed below are T cell receptor beta chains from one sample, sequenced in a study of graft-versus-host responses after intestinal transplantation. Sequencing used immunoSEQ multiplex PCR; TCRdb keeps in-frame clones, though not all of them. Altogether tens of thousands of clones are present, approximately 94% being singletons, with the ten largest covering 0.38%. No cognate antigen is known for these TCRs. The material sequenced was unstimulated CD4+ T cells sorted from spleen or lymph node cells, taken before transplant. Receptor source: a human donor who was the organ donor for an intestinal transplant. The CDR3 runs from the conserved cysteine through the conserved F or W. A D gene is named only where the DNA matches it firmly. Clone size, where shown, is once, few, many, or a class for clones that have expanded.

v_call: TRBV7-2
j_call: TRBJ1-6
clone_size: -
d_call: -
cdr3_nt: TGTGCCAGCAGCTTAGCTACGGGACGGAATTCACCCCTCCACTTT
cdr3_aa: CASSLATGRNSPLHF

v_call: TRBV7-2
j_call: TRBJ2-7
clone_size: -
d_call: -
cdr3_nt: TGTGCCAGCAGCTGGAGGGACAGCCCCTACGAGCAGTACTTC
cdr3_aa: CASSWRDSPYEQYF

v_call: TRBV19
j_call: TRBJ1-5
clone_size: -
d_call: -
cdr3_nt: TGTGCCAGTAGTATAGTCGCAGGGGCGCGGGGCAATCAGCCCCAGCATTTT
cdr3_aa: CASSIVAGARGNQPQHF

v_call: TRBV7-8
j_call: TRBJ1-2
clone_size: once
d_call: -
cdr3_nt: TGTGCCAGCAGCTTAGCTCTAGGGCGGGACTATGGCTACACCTTC
cdr3_aa: CASSLALGRDYGYTF

v_call: TRBV4-2
j_call: TRBJ2-5
clone_size: -
d_call: TRBD2
cdr3_nt: TGTGCCAGCAGCCGGGGCGGGGGGGAAGAGACCCAGTACTTC
cdr3_aa: CASSRGGGEETQYF

v_call: TRBV4-3
j_call: TRBJ2-2
clone_size: -
d_call: TRBD2
cdr3_nt: TGCGCCAGCAGCCAGGGACTAGCGGGGGGGTCCACCGGGGAGCTGTTTTTT
cdr3_aa: CASSQGLAGGSTGELFF

v_call: TRBV5-4
j_call: TRBJ2-3
clone_size: -
d_call: TRBD2
cdr3_nt: TGTGCCAGCAGCCCGTTCGCGGGGGGGCTGGCAGATACGCAGTATTTT
cdr3_aa: CASSPFAGGLADTQYF

v_call: TRBV11-2
j_call: TRBJ1-4
clone_size: -
d_call: -
cdr3_nt: TGTGCCAGCAGCTTAGCAGGGCGTAATGAAAAACTGTTTTTT
cdr3_aa: CASSLAGRNEKLFF

v_call: TRBV11-2
j_call: TRBJ2-4
clone_size: -
d_call: -
cdr3_nt: TGTGCCAGCAGGGGCGGGGACCCACTAGCCAAAAACATTCAGTACTTC
cdr3_aa: CASRGGDPLAKNIQYF

v_call: TRBV11-2
j_call: TRBJ2-1
clone_size: -
d_call: TRBD2
cdr3_nt: TGTGCCAGCAGCACGAGACTAGCGGGGGGGTGGGAGCAGTTCTTC
cdr3_aa: CASSTRLAGGWEQFF

v_call: TRBV5-6
j_call: TRBJ2-7
clone_size: -
d_call: -
cdr3_nt: TGTGCCAGCAGCTTCGCCGGGACGACCTACGAGCAGTACTTC
cdr3_aa: CASSFAGTTYEQYF

v_call: TRBV2
j_call: TRBJ1-1
clone_size: -
d_call: -
cdr3_nt: TGTGCCAGCAGTCCTATCCTAGGGACGAACACTGAAGCTTTCTTT
cdr3_aa: CASSPILGTNTEAFF

v_call: TRBV4-1
j_call: TRBJ2-3
clone_size: -
d_call: -
cdr3_nt: TGCGCCAGCAGCCGGAGTCCAGGGGACACAGATACGCAGTATTTT
cdr3_aa: CASSRSPGDTDTQYF

v_call: TRBV5-6
j_call: TRBJ2-7
clone_size: -
d_call: -
cdr3_nt: TGTGCCAGCAGCTTGTTTTTGGCTATCCTATCTGGGGAGCAGTACTTC
cdr3_aa: CASSLFLAILSGEQYF

v_call: TRBV11-2
j_call: TRBJ2-7
clone_size: -
d_call: TRBD1
cdr3_nt: TGTGCCAGCAGCCAAGCAGGGACAGGGAACGAGCAGTACTTC
cdr3_aa: CASSQAGTGNEQYF

v_call: TRBV11-2
j_call: TRBJ1-6
clone_size: -
d_call: -
cdr3_nt: TGTGCCAGCAGCCCCCCGGGACTGCCAATTCACTTT
cdr3_aa: CASSPPGLPIHF

v_call: TRBV28
j_call: TRBJ1-1
clone_size: -
d_call: -
cdr3_nt: TGTGCCAGCAGTTTAGGAGGAATGAACACTGAAGCTTTCTTT
cdr3_aa: CASSLGGMNTEAFF

v_call: TRBV7-2
j_call: TRBJ2-7
clone_size: -
d_call: -
cdr3_nt: TGTGCCAGCAGCCGGTCCGGGTTTCCCTACGAGCAGTACTTC
cdr3_aa: CASSRSGFPYEQYF

v_call: TRBV4-1
j_call: TRBJ2-2
clone_size: once
d_call: -
cdr3_nt: TGCGCCAGCAGCCGAATTCCAGGGGATTACACCGGGGAGCTGTTTTTT
cdr3_aa: CASSRIPGDYTGELFF

v_call: TRBV7-2
j_call: TRBJ1-5
clone_size: -
d_call: TRBD1
cdr3_nt: TGTGCCAGCAGCCCGACGACAGGGCGGGTAAATCAGCCCCAGCATTTT
cdr3_aa: CASSPTTGRVNQPQHF

v_call: TRBV16
j_call: TRBJ2-5
clone_size: -
d_call: -
cdr3_nt: TGTGCCAGCAGCCAACCCTTCGGAAAGGCAGGGGCGCAAGAGACCCAGTACTTC
cdr3_aa: CASSQPFGKAGAQETQYF

v_call: TRBV27
j_call: TRBJ2-1
clone_size: -
d_call: TRBD1
cdr3_nt: TGTGCCAGCAGTTTAAGGGGACAGGATAAACTCTCCTACAATGAGCAGTTCTTC
cdr3_aa: CASSLRGQDKLSYNEQFF

v_call: TRBV7-9
j_call: TRBJ1-5
clone_size: -
d_call: TRBD1
cdr3_nt: TGTGCCACCCAGGGGGGTGATAGCAATCAGCCCCAGCATTTT
cdr3_aa: CATQGGDSNQPQHF

v_call: TRBV7-2
j_call: TRBJ2-7
clone_size: -
d_call: -
cdr3_nt: TGTGCCAGCAGCTTAGACTACCGCTACGAGCAGTACTTC
cdr3_aa: CASSLDYRYEQYF

v_call: TRBV9
j_call: TRBJ2-7
clone_size: -
d_call: -
cdr3_nt: TGTGCTAAGGTGAGGGAGTTCTCCTACGAGCAGTACTTC
cdr3_aa: CAKVREFSYEQYF

v_call: TRBV5-4
j_call: TRBJ2-3
clone_size: -
d_call: TRBD2
cdr3_nt: TGTGCCAGCGGACTAGCGGGGGACCTCACAGATACGCAGTATTTT
cdr3_aa: CASGLAGDLTDTQYF

v_call: TRBV7-8
j_call: TRBJ1-1
clone_size: -
d_call: -
cdr3_nt: TGTGCCAGCAGCTTACGGGGGAACACTGAAGCTTTCTTT
cdr3_aa: CASSLRGNTEAFF

v_call: TRBV18
j_call: TRBJ1-2
clone_size: -
d_call: -
cdr3_nt: TGTGCCAGCTCACCCCAGGACCGTTCTTATGGCTACACCTTC
cdr3_aa: CASSPQDRSYGYTF

v_call: TRBV27
j_call: TRBJ2-1
clone_size: once
d_call: -
cdr3_nt: TGTGCCAGCAGTCCCCTCAGGACCCTTAGCTCCTACAATGAGCAGTTCTTC
cdr3_aa: CASSPLRTLSSYNEQFF